The entry below describes one T cell receptor (beta chain). Its antigen is still unknown. Healthy people donating bone marrow made up the donors. Donors counted as nominally healthy when sampled, yet unrecorded immune exposures were likely. The PCR was carried out with 60 Vbeta primers and 13 Jbeta primers. The assay was immunoSEQ multiplex PCR, and TCRdb's table has in-frame clones only and misses some. The table shows roughly 100,000 clones, with less than 85% occurring only once. V dropped 5 bases and J dropped 6; count of bases not matched to a gene: 12. CDR3 size: 17 residues. This sample stems from a study of cytomegalovirus exposure and HLA in healthy donors. Findings and limits, study-wide: About 150 TCR beta chains were listed as cytomegalovirus-associated.

This receptor was obtained from a man in his forties in good health and CMV-seropositive. The chain carries TRBV23-1 and TRBJ1-4; 10 bases are shared with TRBD1. TRBV23-1 is known as an ORF, though its function is uncertain. Sequenced: PBMCs. The CDR3 bases are TGCGCCAGCAGTTTGGACAGGGGGGACCCCGGGGATGAAAAACTGTTTTTT. It specifies CASSLDRGDPGDEKLFF.